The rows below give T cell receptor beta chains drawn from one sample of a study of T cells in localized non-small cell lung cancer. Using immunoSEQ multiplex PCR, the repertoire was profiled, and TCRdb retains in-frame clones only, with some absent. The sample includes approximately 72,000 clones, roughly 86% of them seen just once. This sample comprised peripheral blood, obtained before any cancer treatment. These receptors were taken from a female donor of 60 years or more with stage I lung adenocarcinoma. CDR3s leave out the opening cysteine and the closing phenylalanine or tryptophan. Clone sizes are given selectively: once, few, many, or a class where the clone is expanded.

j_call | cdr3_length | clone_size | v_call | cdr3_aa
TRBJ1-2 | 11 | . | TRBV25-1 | ARTAGALGGYT
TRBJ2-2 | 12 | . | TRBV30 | AWSGFSVTGELF
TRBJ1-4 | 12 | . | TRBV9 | ASSVMDRGEKLF
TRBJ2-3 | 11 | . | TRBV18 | ASSPSLTDTQY
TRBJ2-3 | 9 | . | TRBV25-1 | ASSEWDTQY
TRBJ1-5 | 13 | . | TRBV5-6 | ASSYSSRGEQPQH
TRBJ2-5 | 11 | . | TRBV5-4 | ASSPDMEETQY
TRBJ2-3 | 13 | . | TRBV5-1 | ASSLAIGSTDTQY
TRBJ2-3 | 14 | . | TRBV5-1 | ASSSVTSGAGDTQY
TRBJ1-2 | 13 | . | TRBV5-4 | ASIDKGGFNYGYT
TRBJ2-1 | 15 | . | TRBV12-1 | ASSFRSGSGLYNEQF
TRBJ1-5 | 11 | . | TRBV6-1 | ASSVTVNQPQH
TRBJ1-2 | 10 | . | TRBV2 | ASRTGSYGYT
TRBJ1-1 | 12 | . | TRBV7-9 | ASSGRGANTEAF
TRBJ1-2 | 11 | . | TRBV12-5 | ASGLQTDYGYT
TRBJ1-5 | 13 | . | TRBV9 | ASARGDKENQPQH
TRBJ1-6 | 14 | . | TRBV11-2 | ASSLGRGQGRSPLH
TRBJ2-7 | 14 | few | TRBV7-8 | ASSSQGAGGSYEQY
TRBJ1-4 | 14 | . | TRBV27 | ASSFGRGGKSEKLF
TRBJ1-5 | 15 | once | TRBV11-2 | ASSLDHGTGNNQPQH
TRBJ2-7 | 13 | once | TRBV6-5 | ASTPGAWDGYEQY
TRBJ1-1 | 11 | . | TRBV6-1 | ASTRLPNTEAF
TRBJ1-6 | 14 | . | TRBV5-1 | ASSLGNPYYNSPLH
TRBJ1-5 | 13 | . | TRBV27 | ASSSSRGLRGPQH
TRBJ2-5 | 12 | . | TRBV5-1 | ASSPGGAGETQY
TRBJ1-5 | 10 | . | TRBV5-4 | ASSLPNQPQH
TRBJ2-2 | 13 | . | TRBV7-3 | ASSPDRGRTGELF
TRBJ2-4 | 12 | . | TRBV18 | ASSPQGTENIQY
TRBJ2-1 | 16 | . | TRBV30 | AWDSGLAGPTYYNEQF
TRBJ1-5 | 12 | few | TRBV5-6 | ASSLRGTGQPQH
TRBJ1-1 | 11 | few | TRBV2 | ASSIQMNTEAF
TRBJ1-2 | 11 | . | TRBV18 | ASSPGQGYGYT
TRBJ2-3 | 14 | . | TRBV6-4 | ASSDSQGDGTDTQY
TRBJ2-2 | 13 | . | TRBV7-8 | ASRLTGTPTGELF
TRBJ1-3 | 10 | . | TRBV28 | ASSLSGNTIY
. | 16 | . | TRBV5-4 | ASSLPPSGGRSSYEQY
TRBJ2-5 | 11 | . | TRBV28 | ASRVGNSETQY
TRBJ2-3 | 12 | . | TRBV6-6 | ASNPAGVSSTQY
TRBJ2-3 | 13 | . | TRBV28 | ASSPGLAEGDTQY
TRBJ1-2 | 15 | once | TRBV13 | ASSTFTRQALGYGYT
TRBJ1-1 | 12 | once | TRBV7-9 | ASSLQSSNTEAF
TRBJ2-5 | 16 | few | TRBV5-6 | ASSTGLAGARKKETQY
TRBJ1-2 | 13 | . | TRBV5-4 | ASSLKSGGNYGYT
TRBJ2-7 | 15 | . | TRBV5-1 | ASSSPPGRWNSYEQY
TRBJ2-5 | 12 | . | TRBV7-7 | ASSPPGRVRTQY
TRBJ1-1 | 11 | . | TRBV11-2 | ASSLAGNPEAF
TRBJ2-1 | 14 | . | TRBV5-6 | ASSLRAGPAYNEQF
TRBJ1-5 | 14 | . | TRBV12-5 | ASGGNRQGTGQPQH
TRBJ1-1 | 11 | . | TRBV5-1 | ASSGGRFTEAF
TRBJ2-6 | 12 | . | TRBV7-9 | ASSQTGTLNVLT
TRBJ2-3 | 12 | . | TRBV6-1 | ATQEGGSADTQY
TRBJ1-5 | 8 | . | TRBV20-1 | SAGVRPQH
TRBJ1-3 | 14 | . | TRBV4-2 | ASSQDSPRSGNTIY
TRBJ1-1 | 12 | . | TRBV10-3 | ASRQGASNTEAF
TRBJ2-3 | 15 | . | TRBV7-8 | ASSLRPGADNGDTQY
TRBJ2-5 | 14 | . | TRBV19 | ASSGGVEGGTETQY